These 32 T cell receptor beta chains originate from one sample sequenced in a study of early T cells in non-severe SARS-CoV-2 infection. TCRdb reprocessed the 5' RACE reads via MiXCR and lists one record per CDR3 protein. The repertoire holds roughly 75,000 distinct CDR3 sequences, with less than 15% as singletons. Sequences were obtained from whole blood. The receptors here all came from an adult who was a healthcare worker with PCR-confirmed SARS-CoV-2 infection or an uninfected control (not recorded which).

The chain uses TRBV18 and TRBJ2-1, with 10 bases fitting TRBD2. Unmatched junction bases numbered 7, after V lost 0 bases and J lost 8 bases. The CDR3 consists of 16 residues. Germline V gives CDR1 KGHSH, CDR2 LQKENI. CDR3 sequence reads: CASSPPIAGGRDEQFF. The CDR3 region has the DNA TGTGCCAGCTCACCACCTATAGCGGGAGGCCGGGATGAGCAGTTCTTC.

V and J are TRBV7-8 and TRBJ2-1, with 11 positions matching TRBD2. Germline V gives CDR1 SGHVS, CDR2 FQNEAQ. The CDR3 spans 16 residues. V shed 1 base and J 15 bases; nucleotides not matched to a gene: 14. The CDR3 DNA sequence: TGTGCCAGCAGCTTAGGGGGGAGGCTAGCGGGAGGTCTGGGGTTCTTC. It codes for CASSLGGRLAGGLGFF.

This clonotype was counted only a few times. The chain has TRBV11-2 and TRBJ2-3; D not resolved. Germline CDR1 is SGHAT and CDR2 is FQNNGV. Trimming pared 2 bases from V and 4 bases from J, leaving 4 bases between. CDR3 length: 12 residues. The CDR3, as DNA: TGTGCCAGCAGCTTAAGTCCAGATACGCAGTATTTT. It translates to CASSLSPDTQYF.

The sample holds a few counts of this clonotype. The genes are TRBV24-1 and TRBJ2-5, with unresolved D. The CDR3 is 12 residues long. The germline V gene has CDR1 KGHDR and CDR2 SFDVKD. Trimming left V 6 bases short and J 7 bases short, with 11 bases between. CDR3 sequence reads: CATSLGTGTQYF. DNA of the CDR3: TGTGCCACCAGTTTGGGTACGGGGACCCAGTACTTC.

This clonotype was seen a handful of times. The gene calls are TRBV7-9 and TRBJ2-5, with D perhaps matching TRBD2 (7 bases). Trimming left V 2 bases short and J 5 bases short, with 18 bases between. Germline V gene lookup returns CDR1 SEHNR and CDR2 FQNEAQ (reference sequence). This CDR3 has 16 amino acids. DNA for the CDR3: TGTGCCAGCAGCTTACGGGGGGCCACTCCTCAGGAGACCCAGTACTTC. It codes for CASSLRGATPQETQYF.

This clonotype was seen only a few times. The gene calls are TRBV12-3 or TRBV12-4 and TRBJ1-4, with D unclear. V was clipped by 3 bases and J by 7 bases, with 12 bases between them. CDR3 size: 14 residues. CDR3 DNA: TGTGCCAGCAGTTTGTCCGGGAGGATTGAAAAACTGTTTTTT. Protein sequence: CASSLSGRIEKLFF.

A few counts support this clonotype. This rearrangement joins TRBV3-1 to TRBJ2-7; D gene unclear. Germline CDR1 reads LGHDT; CDR2 reads YNNKEL (reference sequence). The CDR3 loop spans 15 amino acids. The ends were cut back, 1 base at V and 0 bases at J, with 10 bases in the middle. CDR3 amino acids: CASSQAPVISYEQYF. The CDR3 region has the DNA TGTGCCAGCAGCCAAGCTCCCGTAATCTCCTACGAGCAGTACTTC.

This clonotype appeared a few times. This CDR3 reads CASSLGTDGAQYF. The CDR3 coding sequence is TGCGCCAGCAGCTTGGGGACCGACGGAGCGCAGTATTTT. The J gene is TRBJ2-3, the V gene TRBV5-1; D is uncertain. The CDR3 totals 13 residues. Germline CDR1 reads SGHRS; CDR2 reads YFSETQ. V was cut by 0 bases and J by 10 bases, with 12 bases left in between.

In its sample, this clonotype was seen a few times. The chain has TRBV9 and TRBJ2-7; no clear D gene. Trimming removed 0 bases at V and 0 bases at J, with 7 bases between. Germline V lookup: CDR1 SGDLS, CDR2 YYNGEE. This CDR3 has 14 residues. This chain's CDR3 is CASSVEGYSYEQYF. For the CDR3, the DNA is TGTGCCAGCAGCGTAGAAGGCTACTCCTACGAGCAGTACTTC. Together with reference TRBV9 and TRBJ2-7, the CDR3 gives the full variable domain: DSGVTQTPKHLITATGQRVTLRCSPRSGDLSVYWYQQSLDQGLQFLIQYYNGEERAKGNILERFSAQQFPDLHSELNLSSLELGDSALYFCASSVEGYSYEQYFGPGTRLTVT.

The V and J genes are TRBV20-1 and TRBJ2-7, with unresolved D. Germline V gene lookup returns CDR1 DFQATT and CDR2 SNEGSKA (reference sequence). The CDR3 runs 14 residues. V was pared by 4 bases and J by 0 bases, with 13 bases between. The CDR3 spells CSANSLTSSYEQYF. The CDR3 bases are TGCAGTGCTAACTCGCTGACGAGCTCCTACGAGCAGTACTTC.

This clonotype occurred a few times. This rearrangement joins TRBV24-1 to TRBJ1-5; no reliable D call. This CDR3 spans 14 amino acids. V lost 5 bases, J lost 7 bases, and 14 bases lay in between. The germline V gene encodes CDR1 KGHDR and CDR2 SFDVKD. Here the CDR3 reads CATSAGQEYQPQHF. CDR3 nucleotide sequence: TGTGCCACCAGTGCCGGGCAGGAATACCAGCCCCAGCATTTT.

This clonotype was seen a few times. V gene TRBV11-1 combines with J gene TRBJ2-3; 8 positions match TRBD1. Per germline, CDR1 SGHAT and CDR2 FQDESV (reference sequence). With 5 bases clipped from V and 5 bases from J, the junction kept 9 bases outside the gene matches. The CDR3 totals 15 residues. The CDR3 DNA sequence: TGTGCCAGCAGCCGCTCCGGGACAGGAGGAGATACGCAGTATTTT. Translated: CASSRSGTGGDTQYF.

This clonotype was recorded a few times. CDR3 sequence: CASSLAGYQETQYF. The CDR3, as DNA: TGTGCCAGCAGCTTAGCGGGTTATCAAGAGACCCAGTACTTC. The chain joins TRBV7-6 to TRBJ2-5; D remains unclear. V was shortened by 0 bases and J by 2 bases, with 7 bases between the two germline ends. CDR1 is SGHVS and CDR2 is FNYEAQ in the germline V gene. There are 14 residues in the CDR3.

This clonotype was detected many times. The rearrangement uses TRBV9 and TRBJ2-6; possible D gene TRBD1, 6 bases. V gave up 4 bases and J gave up 0 bases, with 11 bases separating them. CDR3 size: 16 residues. Germline assignment: CDR1 SGDLS and CDR2 YYNGEE. The CDR3 reads CASSTGQNSGANVLTF. The CDR3 region has the DNA TGTGCCAGCAGCACCGGACAGAACTCTGGGGCCAACGTCCTGACTTTC.

The rearrangement joins TRBV28 to TRBJ2-3; D gene unclear. Per germline, CDR1 MDHEN and CDR2 SYDVKM. V lost 8 bases and J 3 bases, leaving 15 bases between the germline ends. This CDR3 has 14 amino acids. For the CDR3, the DNA is TGTGCCAGCCAAGCTAGGAGCTGGACAGATACGCAGTATTTT. Translation gives CASQARSWTDTQYF.

This clonotype was detected ten times or more. The genes are TRBV29-1 and TRBJ2-5, with 10 nucleotides matching TRBD1. Germline V CDR1 and CDR2: SQVTM, ANQGSEA. J lost 0 bases, V lost 3 bases, and 1 base had no gene match. This CDR3 contains 14 residues. The CDR3 bases are TGCAGCGTTGACGGACAGGGGGACCAAGAGACCCAGTACTTC. This gives the protein CSVDGQGDQETQYF.

Only a few counts were recorded for this clonotype. The chain couples TRBV7-9 to TRBJ1-2; no firm D call. Per the germline V gene, CDR1 is SEHNR and CDR2 is FQNEAQ (reference sequence). The V gene lost 0 bases and the J gene lost 0 bases, with 8 bases spanning the gap. CDR3 length: 15 amino acids. The CDR3 is CASSLASEANYGYTF. The CDR3 region has the DNA TGTGCCAGCAGCTTAGCGAGTGAAGCTAACTATGGCTACACCTTC.

J is TRBJ2-5 and V is TRBV27, with a tentative D call TRBD1 (5 bases). This CDR3 is 15 amino acids long. The V gene's germline CDR1 is MNHEY and CDR2 SMNVEV (reference sequence). V was trimmed by 6 bases and J by 4 bases, leaving 18 bases between them. CDR3: CASSPTGVRAETQYF. CDR3 nucleotide sequence: TGTGCCAGCAGCCCAACAGGCGTACGGGCAGAGACCCAGTACTTC.

This clonotype has ten or more counts. The chain recombines TRBV7-9 with TRBJ2-1, with 14 bases identical to TRBD2. This CDR3 has 15 residues. CDR1 and CDR2 from the germline V gene are SEHNR and FQNEAQ (reference sequence). The junction had 1 base not matched to a gene; V was cut back by 0 bases and J by 9 bases. The CDR3 DNA reads TGTGCCAGCAGCTTAGCCGGACTAGCGGGAGGTGAGCAGTTCTTC. Translated: CASSLAGLAGGEQFF.

The CDR3 loop reads CSASPTGGDDSPLHF. The CDR3 nucleotides are TGCAGTGCTAGCCCAACAGGGGGAGACGATTCACCCCTCCACTTT. The chain joins TRBV20-1 to TRBJ1-6, with 8 bases aligning to TRBD1. Unmatched junction bases numbered 9, after V lost 3 bases and J lost 8 bases. Germline V gives CDR1 DFQATT, CDR2 SNEGSKA (reference sequence). CDR3 length: 15 amino acids.

This clonotype appeared many times. The chain combines TRBV4-2 with TRBJ1-1, with D perhaps TRBD1 (5 bases). The germline V and J ends were trimmed by 0 bases and 6 bases, with 23 bases remaining between them. Germline V gene data show CDR1 as LGHNA and CDR2 as YNFKEQ. The CDR3 has 18 residues. The DNA for the CDR3 is TGTGCCAGCAGCCAAGAAAGCGGGGCGCGACGGGAAGGGGCTGAAGCTTTCTTT. Its protein product is CASSQESGARREGAEAFF.

The chain is built from TRBV20-1 and TRBJ1-5; D is perhaps TRBD1 (6 bases). CDR1 is DFQATT and CDR2 is SNEGSKA in the germline V gene (reference sequence). V dropped 6 bases and J dropped 9 bases, with 15 bases sitting between them. This CDR3 contains 12 residues. The chain's CDR3 is CSARDTTRPQHF. For the CDR3, the DNA is TGCAGTGCCCGGGACACCACAAGGCCCCAGCATTTT.

This clonotype has at least ten counts. V and J are TRBV3-1 and TRBJ2-5; TRBD2 agrees at 7 bases. Trimming took 1 base from V and 4 from J; bases not matched to a gene: 9. CDR1 is LGHDT, CDR2 YNNKEL, per germline (reference sequence). The length of the CDR3 is 16 residues. The CDR3 DNA reads TGTGCCAGCAGCCAAGGAGTCGGGAGGAGGGGAGAGACCCAGTACTTC. This encodes CASSQGVGRRGETQYF.

Only a few counts were recorded for this clonotype. The genes are TRBV24-1 and TRBJ2-3, with D perhaps TRBD1 (5 bases). V was shortened by 6 bases and J by 0 bases, with 6 bases between the two germline ends. This CDR3 is built from 13 residues. CDR1 is KGHDR, CDR2 SFDVKD, per germline. The DNA for the CDR3 is TGTGCCACCAGTCAGGGTAGCACAGATACGCAGTATTTT. It encodes CATSQGSTDTQYF.

The chain has TRBV4-2 and TRBJ2-1; D is unresolved. Germline values: CDR1 LGHNA, CDR2 YNFKEQ. The V end lost 2 bases, the J end lost 13 bases, and 9 bases lay between the germline ends. CDR3 size: 11 residues. The CDR3 reads CASSQYNGQFF. CDR3 nucleotide sequence: TGTGCCAGCAGCCAATATAATGGACAGTTCTTC.

In its sample, this clonotype was seen a few times. The chain recombines TRBV20-1 with TRBJ2-5; no reliable D call. This CDR3 contains 13 residues. Germline CDR1 is DFQATT and CDR2 is SNEGSKA (reference sequence). V lost 7 bases to trimming and J lost 0 bases, with 12 bases between them. DNA for the CDR3: TGCAGTGTCCAAACGTGGGACCAAGAGACCCAGTACTTC. Its protein product is CSVQTWDQETQYF.

This clonotype has a handful of counts. CDR3 protein: CASSLRAPRGRAYNEQFF. The CDR3 DNA reads TGTGCCAGCAGCTTACGGGCCCCTCGGGGCAGGGCTTACAATGAGCAGTTCTTC. The V gene is TRBV7-6, the J gene TRBJ2-1; D may be TRBD1 or TRBD2 (5 bases each). Germline V gene lookup returns CDR1 SGHVS and CDR2 FNYEAQ. V was pared by 2 bases and J by 4 bases, with 21 bases between. This CDR3 comprises 18 residues. The full variable domain, its missing parts supplied by reference TRBV7-6 and TRBJ2-1, is GAGVSQSPRYKVTKRGQDVALRCDPISGHVSLYWYRQALGQGPEFLTYFNYEAQQDKSGLPNDRFSAERPEGSISTLTIQRTEQRDSAMYRCASSLRAPRGRAYNEQFFGPGTRLTVL.

The rearrangement uses TRBV7-8 and TRBJ2-3; 11 bases line up with TRBD2. Germline V lookup: CDR1 SGHVS, CDR2 FQNEAQ. The ends lost 3 bases at V and 4 bases at J; junction bases unmatched: 3. The length of the CDR3 is 15 residues. The CDR3 reads CASSLTSGTADTQYF. CDR3 coding DNA: TGTGCCAGCAGCTTGACTAGCGGGACTGCAGATACGCAGTATTTT.

This clonotype was counted many times. V is TRBV2 and J is TRBJ1-2; D possibly corresponds to TRBD1 (5 bases). This CDR3 is 13 amino acids long. V lost 4 bases and J lost 4, with 10 bases in between. Germline V gene data show CDR1 as SNHLY and CDR2 as FYNNEI. The CDR3 loop is CASSVGASYGYTF. CDR3 coding DNA: TGTGCCAGCAGTGTAGGGGCGAGCTATGGCTACACCTTC.

A few counts support this clonotype. The V and J genes are TRBV12-2 and TRBJ1-1. TRBV12-2 is shown as a pseudogene. The CDR3 extends over 13 amino acids. Here the CDR3 reads CASRPRRWSQAFF. CDR3 in DNA: TGTGCAAGTCGCCCTAGAAGGTGGAGCCAGGCTTTCTTT.

The V call is TRBV4-1, the J call TRBJ2-3; TRBD2 might be the D (6 bases). V dropped 6 bases and J dropped 6 bases, with 19 bases sitting between them. Germline V gives CDR1 MGHRA, CDR2 YSYEKL. The CDR3 spans 15 residues. CDR3 nucleotides: TGCGCCAGCAGATCATGGTCTAGCGCTCCGGATACGCAGTATTTT. It translates to CASRSWSSAPDTQYF.

This clonotype was seen many times. The V and J genes are TRBV6-6 and TRBJ1-2; TRBD1 aligns across 7 bases. With 6 bases clipped from V and 4 bases from J, the junction kept 8 bases outside the gene matches. Germline values: CDR1 MNHNY, CDR2 SVGAGI (reference sequence). The CDR3 runs to 14 residues. The CDR3 nucleotides are TGTGCCAGCAGATCTACAGGGGCTGGCTATGGCTACACCTTC. It specifies CASRSTGAGYGYTF.